This entry lists 3 T cell receptor beta chains sequenced from one sample in a study of neoadjuvant nivolumab and ipilimumab in lung cancer. TCRdb keeps only in-frame clones here, not all; method: immunoSEQ multiplex PCR. The sample holds fewer than 35,000 clones, approximately 90% seen once. The sequenced sample was peripheral blood, obtained after neoadjuvant nivolumab, alone or with ipilimumab, at or shortly before surgery. The source of these receptors is an adult with non-small cell lung cancer.

The V call is TRBV2, the J call TRBJ1-2; D unresolved. The CDR3 spans 13 residues. CDR1 SNHLY and CDR2 FYNNEI come from the germline V gene. The ends were cut back, 4 bases at V and 0 bases at J, with 6 bases in the middle. In DNA, the CDR3 is TGTGCCAGCAGTGCGGACGCTAACTATGGCTACACCTTC. As protein: CASSADANYGYTF.

J is TRBJ1-2 and V is TRBV5-6, with unresolved D. The CDR3 contains 18 residues. Trimming removed 1 base from V and 1 base from J, with 20 bases in between. Germline V gene data show CDR1 as SGHDT and CDR2 as YYEEEE. The CDR3 nucleotides are TGTGCCAGCAGCTTGTTTACAGCGGAATGGATGGGTAACTATGGCTACACCTTC. Its translation: CASSLFTAEWMGNYGYTF.

The gene calls are TRBV5-1 and TRBJ2-7, with D possibly TRBD1 on 7 matching bases. Looked up from germline, CDR1 is SGHRS and CDR2 is YFSETQ. The V end lost 2 bases, the J end lost 4 bases, and 13 bases lay between the germline ends. CDR3 length: 14 amino acids. The CDR3: CASSFGSGGYEQYF. CDR3 bases: TGCGCCAGCAGCTTCGGATCAGGGGGGTACGAGCAGTACTTC.